This T cell receptor (beta chain) was sequenced during a study of response to subunit inactivated influenza vaccine. This clonotype was seen a handful of times. Antigen specificity is unknown. This CDR3 has 15 amino acids. From germline, CDR1 is MDHEN and CDR2 SYDVKM. V dropped 4 bases and J dropped 3 bases, with 13 bases sitting between them. Study findings and constraints: The authors suggested that few new T cells are recruited per seasonal influenza vaccination.

A single record per CDR3 protein comes from TCRdb applying MiXCR to the RT-PCR reads. This sample has more than 200,000 distinct CDR3 sequences, with 10% to 15% found just once. The material sequenced was non-naive T cells sorted from PBMCs, taken 14 to 15 days before vaccination. The V and J genes are TRBV28 and TRBJ1-5; D is undetermined. The sequence was obtained from a man aged 45-60 years who received an inactivated influenza vaccine. In DNA, the CDR3 is TGTGCCAGCAGTTCCCCCGCTGGGCCCAATCAGCCCCAGCATTTT. Protein sequence: CASSSPAGPNQPQHF.